This entry lists 9 T cell receptor beta chains sequenced from one sample in a study of long-term antiretroviral therapy in people with HIV. Running of the v3.0 immunoSEQ assay took place at survey level. Repertoires were generated with immunoSEQ multiplex PCR, while TCRdb's copy carries only in-frame clones and drops some. The repertoire holds roughly 32,000 clones, with around 97% as singletons. Material: unsorted PBMCs, obtained 7.6 years after starting antiretroviral therapy. These receptor sequences come from a man aged 30 to 39 with HIV.

This sequence joins TRBV5-1 and TRBJ1-1; the match to TRBD1 covers 7 bases. CDR3 length equals 14 residues. With V trimmed by 4 bases and J by 4 bases, 7 bases remained unmatched. CDR1 and CDR2 from the germline V gene are SGHRS and YFSETQ. CDR3 bases: TGCGCCAGCAGCCAGGGGGGGTTTGGCACTGAAGCTTTCTTT. This gives the protein CASSQGGFGTEAFF.

V usage is TRBV11-1 and J usage is TRBJ1-1, with a weak D call TRBD1 (5 bases). V was clipped by 4 bases and J by 0 bases, with 12 bases between them. CDR3 length equals 15 residues. Per germline, CDR1 SGHAT and CDR2 FQDESV (reference sequence). CDR3 sequence: CASSSGQKMNTEAFF. The DNA of the CDR3 is TGTGCCAGCAGCTCCGGACAAAAAATGAACACTGAAGCTTTCTTT. Using reference TRBV11-1 and TRBJ1-1 for the parts outside the CDR3, the full variable domain is EAEVAQSPRYKITEKSQAVAFWCDPISGHATLYWYRQILGQGPELLVQFQDESVVDDSQLPKDRFSAERLKGVDSTLKIQPAELGDSAMYLCASSSGQKMNTEAFFGQGTRLTVV.

The chain employs TRBV14 and TRBJ2-1; maybe TRBD1 (6 bases). Germline lookup yields CDR1 SGHDN and CDR2 FVKESK. The CDR3 runs to 13 residues. The V gene lost 5 bases and the J gene lost 9 bases, with 14 bases spanning the gap. The chain's CDR3 is CASSAGVGTEQFF. CDR3 nucleotide sequence: TGTGCCAGCAGCGCAGGGGTTGGTACTGAGCAGTTCTTC.

The chain is built from TRBV5-1 and TRBJ1-1; a weak D match, TRBD1 (5 bases). The CDR3 consists of 14 residues. Trimming stripped 0 bases from V and 3 bases from J, with 9 bases between. Looked up from germline, CDR1 is SGHRS and CDR2 is YFSETQ. The CDR3 DNA is TGCGCCAGCAGCTTGGTCGGGGGGGACACTGAAGCTTTCTTT. Translating it yields CASSLVGGDTEAFF.

CDR3: CASSAVVRDQPQHF. DNA for the CDR3: TGTGCCAGCAGCGCGGTTGTAAGGGATCAGCCCCAGCATTTT. J is TRBJ1-5 and V is TRBV2; no clear D gene. Trimming pared 6 bases from V and 5 bases from J, leaving 14 bases between. Germline V gene data show CDR1 as SNHLY and CDR2 as FYNNEI. The CDR3 contains 14 residues.

This chain links TRBV5-4 with TRBJ2-2, with 14 bases that match TRBD2. The V gene's germline CDR1 is SGHNT and CDR2 YYREEE (reference sequence). J was trimmed by 6 bases and V by 2 bases; bases with no gene match: 3. The CDR3 is made up of 16 amino acids. The CDR3 loop reads CASSFGTSGGSGELFF. The CDR3 coding sequence is TGTGCCAGCAGCTTCGGGACTAGCGGGGGATCCGGGGAGCTGTTTTTT. Variable domain in full (rest from reference TRBV5-4 and TRBJ2-2): ETGVTQSPTHLIKTRGQQVTLRCSSQSGHNTVSWYQQALGQGPQFIFQYYREEENGRGNFPPRFSGLQFPNYSSELNVNALELDDSALYLCASSFGTSGGSGELFFGEGSRLTVL.

This chain uses TRBV5-1 with TRBJ2-2; maybe TRBD2 (6 bases). The CDR3 length is 14 residues. Germline loops: CDR1 SGHRS, CDR2 YFSETQ. Trimming pared 5 bases from V and 4 bases from J, leaving 12 bases between. Here the CDR3 DNA reads TGCGCCAGCAGAACCGGGAGCAGCACCGGGGAGCTGTTTTTT. It yields the protein CASRTGSSTGELFF.

This chain joins TRBV13 and TRBJ2-5, with TRBD1 identical over 9 bases. Trimming removed 5 bases from V and 3 bases from J; junction bases left unmatched: 10. The CDR3 has 16 amino acids. Germline V CDR1 and CDR2: PRHDT, FYEKMQ (reference sequence). CDR3 region: CASSEPGQGIEETQYF. The CDR3 DNA reads TGTGCCAGCAGCGAACCGGGACAGGGTATCGAAGAGACCCAGTACTTC. The variable domain in full, completed from reference TRBV13 and TRBJ2-5, reads AAGVIQSPRHLIKEKRETATLKCYPIPRHDTVYWYQQGPGQDPQFLISFYEKMQSDKGSIPDRFSAQQFSDYHSELNMSSLELGDSALYFCASSEPGQGIEETQYFGPGTRLLVL.

This sequence joins TRBV9 and TRBJ1-1; D possibly corresponds to TRBD1 (5 bases). Trimming removed 4 bases at V and 3 bases at J, with 10 bases between. CDR3 length equals 13 residues. CDR1 SGDLS and CDR2 YYNGEE come from the germline V gene. As DNA, the CDR3 is TGTGCCAGCAGCCTCATGGGGGACACTGAAGCTTTCTTT. It yields the protein CASSLMGDTEAFF.